This T cell receptor (beta chain) was sequenced in a study of monozygotic twins with inflammatory bowel disease. Whole-study results and caveats: No distinction between different T cell subtypes was possible. Evidence failed to back one strong IBD-linked signal or clonotype.

As concerns this clonotype: What it recognizes is unknown.

Per germline, CDR1 LNHDA and CDR2 SQIVND (reference sequence). The CDR3 runs 16 residues. Reanalyzing the 5' RACE reads, TCRdb keeps one entry per CDR3 protein, without DNA. The sample totals 190,000 or so distinct CDR3 sequences. This TCR derives from a human donor with ulcerative colitis or Crohn's disease, or a healthy co-twin of an affected twin (not recorded which). V is TRBV19 and J is TRBJ1-4. The sequenced sample was blood. The CDR3 region is CASSLEGSTTNEKLFF.